This T cell receptor (beta chain) was identified during a study of blood T cell repertoires in COVID-19. Germline loops: CDR1 SGDLS, CDR2 YYNGEE. Trimming cost V 2 bases and J 2 bases, with 10 bases left between them. The CDR3 extends over 14 amino acids. Data came from immunoSEQ multiplex PCR; TCRdb stores just in-frame clones and leaves some out. Altogether about 170,000 clones are present, roughly 86% being singletons, with the ten largest covering about 3.5%. The sequencing sample was made of peripheral blood. The genes are TRBV9 and TRBJ1-2, with unresolved D. The sequence derives from a man between 70 and 80 years old with acute or convalescent COVID-19. The CDR3 spells CASSVSGQNYGYTF. The CDR3 nucleotides read TGTGCCAGCAGCGTCAGCGGGCAGAACTATGGCTACACCTTC.